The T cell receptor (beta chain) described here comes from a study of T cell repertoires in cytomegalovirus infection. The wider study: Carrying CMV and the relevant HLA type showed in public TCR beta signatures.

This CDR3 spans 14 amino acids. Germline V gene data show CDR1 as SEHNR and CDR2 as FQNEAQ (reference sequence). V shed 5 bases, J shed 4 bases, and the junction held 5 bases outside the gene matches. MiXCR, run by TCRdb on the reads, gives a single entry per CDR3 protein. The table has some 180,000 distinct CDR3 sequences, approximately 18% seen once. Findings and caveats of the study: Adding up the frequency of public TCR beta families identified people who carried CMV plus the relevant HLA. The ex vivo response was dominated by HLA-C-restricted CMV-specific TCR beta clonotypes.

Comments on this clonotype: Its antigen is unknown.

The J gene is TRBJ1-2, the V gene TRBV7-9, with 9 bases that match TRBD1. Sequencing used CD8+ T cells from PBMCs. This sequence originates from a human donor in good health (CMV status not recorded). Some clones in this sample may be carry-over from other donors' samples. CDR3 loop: CASSIEQGAYGYTF. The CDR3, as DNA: TGTGCCAGCAGCATAGAACAGGGGGCCTATGGCTACACCTTC.